The 19 T cell receptor beta chains in this list originate from one sample, sequenced in a study of cytomegalovirus exposure and HLA in healthy donors (dated by TCRdb to about 2017). Receptor libraries were prepared by the immunoSEQ multiplex PCR assay. A mixture of 60 forward primers for TCR Vbeta segments and 13 reverse primers for TCR Jbeta segments was used in the multiplex PCR. Drawn from immuneACCESS, this table holds only the in-frame rearrangements with V and J called that TCRdb kept. Clones are partly lost; checked studies trace under half to an unresolved V gene and leave the rest unexplained. The sample contains about 98,000 clones, 74% of them found a single time. The leading ten clones occupy roughly 1.8% of the sample. Material: PBMCs. The origin of the receptors is a male donor in good health and CMV-seronegative.

The genes are TRBV25-1 and TRBJ2-1; TRBD2 agrees at 9 bases. Losses at the gene ends were 5 bases for V and 5 bases for J; bases not matched to a gene: 10. This CDR3 spans 16 amino acids. From germline, CDR1 is MGHDK and CDR2 SYGVNS. The CDR3 is CASSLTGTSLNNEQFF. The CDR3 DNA sequence: TGTGCCAGCAGTTTAACCGGGACTAGCTTAAACAATGAGCAGTTCTTC.

This chain uses TRBV28 with TRBJ2-1, with 7 bases lining up with TRBD2. CDR3 length: 12 amino acids. V lost 8 bases and J lost 12; bases outside the gene matches: 10. Germline CDR1 MDHEN, CDR2 SYDVKM. CDR3 sequence: CASGLSGSLQFF. The CDR3 nucleotides are TGTGCCAGCGGACTTAGCGGGTCCCTGCAGTTCTTC.

This chain joins TRBV30 and TRBJ2-3; 13 bases are shared with TRBD2. Germline assignment: CDR1 GTSNPN and CDR2 SVGIG (reference sequence). V lost 0 bases and J lost 5; bases outside the gene matches: 5. The CDR3 has 16 amino acids. CDR3 residues: CAWSVPGLAGLDTQYF. The CDR3 DNA follows: TGTGCCTGGAGTGTACCGGGACTAGCGGGATTAGATACGCAGTATTTT.

This clone was seen a handful of times. The chain is built from TRBV11-3 and TRBJ2-2; D gene unclear. This CDR3 is 13 amino acids long. CDR1 and CDR2 from the germline V gene are SGHNT and YENEEA. V dropped 3 bases and J dropped 6 bases, with 8 bases sitting between them. CDR3 DNA sequence: TGTGCCAGCAGCTTGGCACGGGCCGGGGAGCTGTTTTTT. Translated: CASSLARAGELFF.

The J gene is TRBJ1-2, the V gene TRBV29-1; TRBD1 aligns across 10 bases. The CDR3 totals 13 residues. V was pared by 7 bases and J by 7 bases, with 9 bases of the junction left unmatched. From germline, CDR1 is SQVTM and CDR2 ANQGSEA. CDR3 loop: CSARRQGAGGYTF. CDR3 bases: TGCAGCGCTCGACGACAGGGGGCAGGTGGCTACACCTTC.

The rearrangement uses TRBV11-2 and TRBJ2-7; D remains unclear. CDR3 size: 15 residues. Germline V gives CDR1 SGHAT, CDR2 FQNNGV. Trimming took 1 base from V and 5 from J, leaving 15 bases between them. The CDR3 DNA sequence: TGTGCCAGCAGCTTAGGGGCCTTCTCTCGAAACGAGCAGTACTTC. Residues: CASSLGAFSRNEQYF.

CDR3 residues: CASSTWTGADTQYF. DNA of the CDR3: TGTGCCAGCAGCACCTGGACAGGGGCAGATACGCAGTATTTT. The rearrangement uses TRBV7-2 and TRBJ2-3; TRBD1 matches 9 bases. The CDR3 runs 14 residues. The junction had 4 bases not matched to a gene; V was cut back by 5 bases and J by 4 bases. CDR1 is SGHTA and CDR2 is FQGNSA in the germline V gene.

The gene calls are TRBV7-2 and TRBJ2-7; D might be TRBD2 (6 bases). Germline V lookup: CDR1 SGHTA, CDR2 FQGNSA. The CDR3 spans 14 residues. The V gene lost 5 bases and the J gene lost 2 bases, with 13 bases spanning the gap. The CDR3 DNA reads TGTGCCAGCAGCGAGGCGGGAAACCCCTACGAGCAGTACTTC. As protein: CASSEAGNPYEQYF.

This chain uses TRBV7-3 with TRBJ2-2; 10 nucleotides line up with TRBD1. V was clipped by 1 base and J by 5 bases; unmatched bases: 1. Germline V lookup: CDR1 SGHTA, CDR2 FQGTGA. The CDR3 has 15 residues. The CDR3 region is CASSLRTGGTGELFF. CDR3 bases: TGTGCCAGCAGCTTAAGGACAGGGGGAACCGGGGAGCTGTTTTTT.

The chain combines TRBV7-9 with TRBJ2-3; D might be TRBD2 (7 bases). Germline CDR1 SEHNR, CDR2 FQNEAQ (reference sequence). This CDR3 is built from 14 residues. DNA for the CDR3: TGTGCGGGGGGGGCTAGCGGTAACACAGATACGCAGTATTTT. It encodes CAGGASGNTDTQYF. Filled out from reference TRBV7-9 and TRBJ2-3, the complete variable domain reads DTGVSQNPRHKITKRGQNVTFRCDPISEHNRLYWYRQTLGQGPEFLTYFQNEAQLEKSRLLSDRFSAERPKGSFSTLEIQRTEQGDSAMYLCAGGASGNTDTQYFGPGTRLTVL.

The J gene is TRBJ1-1, the V gene TRBV7-9; D is perhaps TRBD1 (5 bases). Looked up from germline, CDR1 is SEHNR and CDR2 is FQNEAQ (reference sequence). The CDR3 runs to 15 residues. V lost 0 bases and J 3 bases, leaving 11 bases between the germline ends. CDR3 nucleotide sequence: TGTGCCAGCAGCTTAGCGATCCTCAGGGACACTGAAGCTTTCTTT. Translation: CASSLAILRDTEAFF.

The V and J genes are TRBV29-1 and TRBJ2-1; 14 bases align to TRBD2. The CDR3 is made up of 14 amino acids. Germline V gives CDR1 SQVTM, CDR2 ANQGSEA. Trimming cost V 6 bases and J 5 bases; bases outside gene matches: 3. The CDR3 nucleotides are TGCAGCGTGAAGACTAGCGGGAGGGACAATGAGCAGTTCTTC. Translation gives CSVKTSGRDNEQFF.

V gene TRBV6-5 combines with J gene TRBJ1-3; TRBD1 might be the D (6 bases). Germline V lookup: CDR1 MNHEY, CDR2 SVGAGI. The CDR3 extends over 14 amino acids. V was trimmed by 6 bases and J by 4 bases, leaving 13 bases between them. The CDR3 spells CASRPPTGGNTIYF. DNA of the CDR3: TGTGCCAGCAGACCCCCGACAGGCGGAAACACCATATATTTT.

The chain recombines TRBV6-6 with TRBJ1-5; 7 bases align to TRBD1. Losses at the gene ends were 4 bases for V and 2 bases for J; bases not matched to a gene: 2. CDR1 and CDR2 (germline): MNHNY, SVGAGI (reference sequence). The CDR3 is made up of 14 amino acids. CDR3 region: CASSSDRGNQPQHF. CDR3 coding DNA: TGTGCCAGCAGTTCTGACAGGGGCAATCAGCCCCAGCATTTT.

CDR3 region: CASSLTLVTSFYEQYF. In nucleotides, the CDR3 is TGTGCCAGCAGCTTAACTTTGGTGACTAGCTTCTACGAGCAGTACTTC. V usage is TRBV7-6 and J usage is TRBJ2-7, with TRBD2 matching over 7 bases. The CDR3 consists of 16 residues. V shed 2 bases, J shed 3 bases, and the junction held 10 bases outside the gene matches. CDR1 is SGHVS, CDR2 FNYEAQ, per germline.

V usage is TRBV7-2 and J usage is TRBJ2-7, with TRBD2 identical over 11 bases. The CDR3 contains 17 residues. V lost 2 bases and J lost 2; bases outside the gene matches: 8. Germline CDR1 SGHTA, CDR2 FQGNSA. The CDR3 here is CASSLRKRLAGTYEQYF. CDR3 coding DNA: TGTGCCAGCAGCTTAAGGAAAAGACTAGCGGGGACCTACGAGCAGTACTTC.

The chain employs TRBV5-4 and TRBJ2-7, with TRBD2 as a possible D gene (5 bases). In germline, CDR1 is SGHNT, CDR2 YYREEE (reference sequence). V lost 0 bases and J lost 6, with 7 bases in between. The CDR3 spans 12 residues. CDR3 nucleotide sequence: TGTGCCAGCAGCTTGGTACGGGGCGAGCAGTACTTC. Its protein is CASSLVRGEQYF. The full variable domain, rest sourced from reference TRBV5-4 and TRBJ2-7, is ETGVTQSPTHLIKTRGQQVTLRCSSQSGHNTVSWYQQALGQGPQFIFQYYREEENGRGNFPPRFSGLQFPNYSSELNVNALELDDSALYLCASSLVRGEQYFGPGTRLTVT.

The rearrangement uses TRBV27 and TRBJ1-3, with D maybe TRBD1 (6 bases). Germline V CDR1 and CDR2: MNHEY, SMNVEV (reference sequence). V was trimmed by 6 bases and J by 0 bases, leaving 9 bases between them. CDR3 size: 14 residues. CDR3 protein: CASRGGGSGNTIYF. The CDR3 bases are TGTGCCAGCAGGGGAGGGGGCTCTGGAAACACCATATATTTT.

This clone was observed a handful of times. The V call is TRBV18, the J call TRBJ1-5, with TRBD1 identical over 8 bases. The junction had 6 bases not matched to a gene; V was cut back by 4 bases and J by 4 bases. There are 15 residues in the CDR3. From germline, CDR1 is KGHSH and CDR2 LQKENI. The CDR3 sequence: CASSQMGQANQPQHF. The CDR3 nucleotides read TGTGCCAGCTCACAAATGGGACAGGCGAATCAGCCCCAGCATTTT.